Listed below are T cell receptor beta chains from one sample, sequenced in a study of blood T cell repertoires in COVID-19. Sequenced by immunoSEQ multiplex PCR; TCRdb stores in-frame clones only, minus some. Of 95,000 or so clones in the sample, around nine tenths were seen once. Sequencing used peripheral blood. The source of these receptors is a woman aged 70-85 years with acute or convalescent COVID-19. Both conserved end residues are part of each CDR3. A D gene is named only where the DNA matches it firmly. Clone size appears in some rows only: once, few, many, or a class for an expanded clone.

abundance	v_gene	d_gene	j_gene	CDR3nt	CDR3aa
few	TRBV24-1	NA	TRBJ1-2	TGTGCCACCAGTGATTCAAATACAGGAGGGGTGGACGGCTACACCTTC	CATSDSNTGGVDGYTF
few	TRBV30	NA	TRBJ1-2	TGTGCCTGGAGTTTACAGAACTATGGCTACACCTTC	CAWSLQNYGYTF
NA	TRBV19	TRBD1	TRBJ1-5	TGTGCCAGTAGTCCCGGACAGGGGGCGGTCCTTGGTCAGCCCCAGCATTTT	CASSPGQGAVLGQPQHF
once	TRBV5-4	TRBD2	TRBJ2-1	TGTGCCAGCAGCTTGTTTTCTAGCGGGAAAGACAATGAGCAGTTCTTC	CASSLFSSGKDNEQFF
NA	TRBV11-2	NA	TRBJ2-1	TGTGCCAGCAGCTTAGAAGACGGGGGGCCCAATGAGCAGTTCTTC	CASSLEDGGPNEQFF
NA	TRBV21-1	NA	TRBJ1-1	TGTGCCAGCAGAGACAGGGAAAATACTGAAGCTTTCTTT	CASRDRENTEAFF
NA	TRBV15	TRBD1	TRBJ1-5	TGTGCCACCAGCAGGGAATACCGGGACAGTCTCGAGCCCCAGCATTTT	CATSREYRDSLEPQHF
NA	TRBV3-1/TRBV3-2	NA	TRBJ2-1	TGTGCCAGCAGCCTCCTCCAGGGGAAGATCTTCGGTGAGCAGTTCTTC	CASSLLQGKIFGEQFF
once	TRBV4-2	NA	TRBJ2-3	TGTGCCAGCAGCGGAGGGAGCCTGACCACAGATACGCAGTATTTT	CASSGGSLTTDTQYF
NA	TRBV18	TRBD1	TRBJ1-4	TGTGCCAGCTCACCGGAGCAGGGGGGTGAAAAACTGTTTTTT	CASSPEQGGEKLFF
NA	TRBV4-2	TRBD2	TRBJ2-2	TGTGCCAGCAGCCCAAACACCGCCGGGACTAGCGGGAGGGCCGTTACCGGGGAGCTGTTTTTT	CASSPNTAGTSGRAVTGELFF
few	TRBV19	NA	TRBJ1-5	TGTGCCACCAGTATAGAATGGACAGATAGCAATCAGCCCCAGCATTTT	CATSIEWTDSNQPQHF
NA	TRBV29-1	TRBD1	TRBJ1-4	TGCAGCGCCTCACCGGGACAGGGGGCTAATGAAAAACTGTTTTTT	CSASPGQGANEKLFF
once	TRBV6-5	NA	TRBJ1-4	TGTGCCAGCAGCTCGGACAGACCAACTAATGAAAAACTGTTTTTT	CASSSDRPTNEKLFF
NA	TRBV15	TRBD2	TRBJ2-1	TGTGCCACCAGCAGAGTGCAGGGACTAGTAAGCAATGAGCAGTTCTTC	CATSRVQGLVSNEQFF
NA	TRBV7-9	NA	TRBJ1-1	TGTGCCAGCAGCCCAGACCCGACAGTTGAAGCTTTCTTT	CASSPDPTVEAFF
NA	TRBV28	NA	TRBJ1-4	TGTGCCAGCAGTTCCCCTAACCGCGGGGCCTTCGTAAAACTGTTTTTT	CASSSPNRGAFVKLFF
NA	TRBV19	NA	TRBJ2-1	TGTGCCAGTGATGCCGGCTTGCCAGGCCTGTTCTTC	CASDAGLPGLFF
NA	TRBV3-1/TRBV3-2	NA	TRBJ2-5	TGTGCCAGCAGCCCCCGTCCCGGGACAAAAGAGACCCAGTACTTC	CASSPRPGTKETQYF
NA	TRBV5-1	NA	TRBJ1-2	TGCGCCAGCACCATTGAGGGACACCGTTCGGGCTACACCTTC	CASTIEGHRSGYTF
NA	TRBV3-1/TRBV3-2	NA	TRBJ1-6	TGTGCCAGCAGCCAAAGACAGGTGGTAAATTCACCCCTCCACTTT	CASSQRQVVNSPLHF
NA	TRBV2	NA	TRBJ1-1	TGTGCCAGCAGTGTTGCAGTTAACACTGAAGCTTTCTTT	CASSVAVNTEAFF
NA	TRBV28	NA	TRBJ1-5	TGTGCCAGCAGTCCCCGCTACGCCAATCAGCCCCAGCATTTT	CASSPRYANQPQHF
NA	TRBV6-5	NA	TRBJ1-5	TGTGCCATCCAGTTGGTATTGAATAGCAATCAGCCCCAGCATTTT	CAIQLVLNSNQPQHF
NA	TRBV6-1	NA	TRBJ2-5	TGTGCCAGCAGTGAATCCCGGGGTTCCGAGACCCAGTACTTC	CASSESRGSETQYF
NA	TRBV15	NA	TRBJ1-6	TGTGCCACCAGCAGAACAGGGTTAGGTGGATCACCCCTCCACTTT	CATSRTGLGGSPLHF
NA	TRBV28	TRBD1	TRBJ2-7	TGTGCCAGCACAAGACAGGGGCCCCACGAGCAGTACTTC	CASTRQGPHEQYF
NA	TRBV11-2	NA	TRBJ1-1	TGTGCCAGCAGCGTTCAGGGGCGGTCTGGTGAAGCTTTCTTT	CASSVQGRSGEAFF
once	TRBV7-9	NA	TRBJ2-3	TGTGCCAGCAGCTTAGACAGGGTTGCAGATACGCAGTATTTT	CASSLDRVADTQYF
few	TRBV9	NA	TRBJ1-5	TGTGCCAGCAGCCAAGGGGGGGGTGAGGGTCAGCCCCAGCATTTT	CASSQGGGEGQPQHF
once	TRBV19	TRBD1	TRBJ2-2	TGTGCCAGTAGAACCGGACAGGGCGGGTCGGACACCGGGGAGCTGTTTTTT	CASRTGQGGSDTGELFF
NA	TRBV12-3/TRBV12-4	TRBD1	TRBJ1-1	TGTGCCAGCAGCATGGGACAGAGCACTGAAGCTTTCTTT	CASSMGQSTEAFF
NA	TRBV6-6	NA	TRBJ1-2	TGTGCCAGCAGTTATGCTTTGACGGCGGTCTATGGCTACACCTTC	CASSYALTAVYGYTF
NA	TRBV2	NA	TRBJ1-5	TGTGCCAGCGCGGCTGATAATCAGCCCCAGCATTTT	CASAADNQPQHF
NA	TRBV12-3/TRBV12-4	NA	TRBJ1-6	TGTGCCAGCAGTTTAGCGGGCACCCTCCACTTT	CASSLAGTLHF
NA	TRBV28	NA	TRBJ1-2	TGTGCCAGCAGAGCACAGGGTAACTATGGCTACACCTTC	CASRAQGNYGYTF
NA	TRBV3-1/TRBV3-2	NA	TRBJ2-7	TGTGCCAGCAGCCAATCCGACGGAGGCTACGAGCAGTACTTC	CASSQSDGGYEQYF
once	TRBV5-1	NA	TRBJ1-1	TGCGCCAGCAGCTTGGCCGTACAGGGAGGGACTGAAGCTTTCTTT	CASSLAVQGGTEAFF
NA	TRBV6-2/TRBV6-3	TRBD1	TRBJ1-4	TGTGCCAGCAGTACCAGGGCAGGGGGAGGCGGAACAAACGAAAAACTGTTTTTT	CASSTRAGGGGTNEKLFF
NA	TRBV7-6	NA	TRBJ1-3	TGTGCCAGCAGCTACGATGAGGGAAACACCATATATTTT	CASSYDEGNTIYF
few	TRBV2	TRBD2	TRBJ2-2	TGTGCCAGCAGGCTAACTAGCGCCACCGGGGAGCTGTTTTTT	CASRLTSATGELFF
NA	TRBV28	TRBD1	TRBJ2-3	TGTGCCTCCTCCGGGACAGGAATCACAGATACGCAGTATTTT	CASSGTGITDTQYF
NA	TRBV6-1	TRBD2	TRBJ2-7	TGTGCCAGCAGTGAGTGGCGGGAGGGCTCCTACGAGCAGTACTTC	CASSEWREGSYEQYF
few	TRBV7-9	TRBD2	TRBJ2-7	TGTGCCAGCAGCTTGGCCGGGACTAGCTCCGACGAGCAGTACTTC	CASSLAGTSSDEQYF
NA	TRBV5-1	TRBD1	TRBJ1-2	TGCGCCAGCAGCTTGGAGGGACAGGGGGCAGGAGGCTACACCTTC	CASSLEGQGAGGYTF
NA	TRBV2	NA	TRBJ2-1	TGTGCCAGCCTATGGCAGGGGTACAATGAGCAGTTCTTC	CASLWQGYNEQFF
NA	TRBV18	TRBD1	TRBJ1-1	TGTGCCAGCTCACTAAACCAGGGGGCCCCTGAAGCTTTCTTT	CASSLNQGAPEAFF
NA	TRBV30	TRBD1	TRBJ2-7	TGTGCCTGGAGGACAGGGGCCGAGCAGTACTTC	CAWRTGAEQYF
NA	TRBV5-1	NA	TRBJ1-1	TGCGCCAGCAGCTTGGCCCCGGGGAGCACTGAAGCTTTCTTT	CASSLAPGSTEAFF
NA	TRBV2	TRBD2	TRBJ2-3	TGTGCCAGCAAGGCTAGCGGGGGGCCACCAGATACGCAGTATTTT	CASKASGGPPDTQYF
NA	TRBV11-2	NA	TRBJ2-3	TGTGCCAGCACTGGGGAAGGGACCGGGGGAGATACGCAGTATTTT	CASTGEGTGGDTQYF
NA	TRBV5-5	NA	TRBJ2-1	TGTGCCAGCAGCCTCTGGACAGACAATGAGCAGTTCTTC	CASSLWTDNEQFF
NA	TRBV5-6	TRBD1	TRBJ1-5	TGTGCCAGCAGCCGCGGGACAGATAGGCAGCCCCAGCATTTT	CASSRGTDRQPQHF